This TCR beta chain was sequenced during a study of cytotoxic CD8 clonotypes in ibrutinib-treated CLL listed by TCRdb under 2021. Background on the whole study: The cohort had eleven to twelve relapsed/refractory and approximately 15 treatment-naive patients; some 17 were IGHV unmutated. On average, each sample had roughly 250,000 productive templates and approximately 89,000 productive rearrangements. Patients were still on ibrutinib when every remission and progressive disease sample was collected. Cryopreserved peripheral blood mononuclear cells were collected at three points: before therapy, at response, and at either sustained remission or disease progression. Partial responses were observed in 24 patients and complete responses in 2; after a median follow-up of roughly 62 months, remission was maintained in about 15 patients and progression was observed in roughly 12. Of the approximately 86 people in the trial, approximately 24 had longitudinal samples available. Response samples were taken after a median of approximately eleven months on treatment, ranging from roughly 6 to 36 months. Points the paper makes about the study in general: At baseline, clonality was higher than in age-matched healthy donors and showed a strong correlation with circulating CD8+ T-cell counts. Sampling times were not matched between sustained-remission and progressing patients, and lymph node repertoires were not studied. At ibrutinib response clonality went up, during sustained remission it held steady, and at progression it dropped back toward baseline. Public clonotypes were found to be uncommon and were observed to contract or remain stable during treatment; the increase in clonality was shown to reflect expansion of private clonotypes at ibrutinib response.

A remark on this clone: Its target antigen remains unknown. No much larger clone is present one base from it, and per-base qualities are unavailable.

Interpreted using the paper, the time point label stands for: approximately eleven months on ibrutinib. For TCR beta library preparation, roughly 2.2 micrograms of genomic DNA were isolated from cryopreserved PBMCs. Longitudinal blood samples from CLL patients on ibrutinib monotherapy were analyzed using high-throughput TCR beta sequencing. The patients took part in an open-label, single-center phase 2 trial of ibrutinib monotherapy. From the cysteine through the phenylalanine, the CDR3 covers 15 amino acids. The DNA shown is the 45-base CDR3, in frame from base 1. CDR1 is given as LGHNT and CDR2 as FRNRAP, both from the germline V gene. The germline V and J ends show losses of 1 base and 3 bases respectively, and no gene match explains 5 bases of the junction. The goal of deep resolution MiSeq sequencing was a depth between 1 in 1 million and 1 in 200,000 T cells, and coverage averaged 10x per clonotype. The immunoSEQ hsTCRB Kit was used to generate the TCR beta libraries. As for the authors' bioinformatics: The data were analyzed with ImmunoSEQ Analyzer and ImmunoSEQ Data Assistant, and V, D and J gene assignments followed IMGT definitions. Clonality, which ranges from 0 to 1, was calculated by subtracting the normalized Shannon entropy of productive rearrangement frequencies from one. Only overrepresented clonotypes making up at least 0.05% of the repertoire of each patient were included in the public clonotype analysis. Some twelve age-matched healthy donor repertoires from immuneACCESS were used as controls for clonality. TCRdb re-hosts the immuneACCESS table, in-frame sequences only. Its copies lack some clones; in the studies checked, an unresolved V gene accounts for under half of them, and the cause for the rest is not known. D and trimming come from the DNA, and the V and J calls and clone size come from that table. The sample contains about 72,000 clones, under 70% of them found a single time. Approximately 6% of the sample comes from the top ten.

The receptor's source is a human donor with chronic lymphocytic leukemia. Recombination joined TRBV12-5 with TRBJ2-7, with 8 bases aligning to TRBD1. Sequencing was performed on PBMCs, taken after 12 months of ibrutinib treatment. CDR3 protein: CASGLGQGTSYEQYF. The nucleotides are TGTGCTAGTGGTTTGGGACAGGGGACCAGCTACGAGCAGTACTTC.